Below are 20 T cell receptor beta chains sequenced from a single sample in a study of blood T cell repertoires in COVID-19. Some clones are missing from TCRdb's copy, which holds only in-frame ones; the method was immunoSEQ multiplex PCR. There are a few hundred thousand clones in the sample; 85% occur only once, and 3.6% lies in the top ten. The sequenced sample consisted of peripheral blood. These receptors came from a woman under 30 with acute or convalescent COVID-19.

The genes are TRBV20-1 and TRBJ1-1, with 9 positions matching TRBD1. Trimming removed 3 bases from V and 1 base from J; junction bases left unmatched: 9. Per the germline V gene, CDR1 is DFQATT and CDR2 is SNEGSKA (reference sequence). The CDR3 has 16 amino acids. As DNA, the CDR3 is TGCAGTGCTAGTTCTTCGCCGGGACAGGGGAACACTGAAGCTTTCTTT. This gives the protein CSASSSPGQGNTEAFF.

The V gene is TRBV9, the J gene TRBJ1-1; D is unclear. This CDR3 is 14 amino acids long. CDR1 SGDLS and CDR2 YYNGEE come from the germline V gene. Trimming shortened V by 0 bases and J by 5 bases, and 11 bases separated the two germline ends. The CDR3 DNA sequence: TGTGCCAGCAGCGTAGTACTGGCCGGGACTGAAGCTTTCTTT. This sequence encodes CASSVVLAGTEAFF. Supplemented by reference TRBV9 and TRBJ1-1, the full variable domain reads DSGVTQTPKHLITATGQRVTLRCSPRSGDLSVYWYQQSLDQGLQFLIQYYNGEERAKGNILERFSAQQFPDLHSELNLSSLELGDSALYFCASSVVLAGTEAFFGQGTRLTVV.

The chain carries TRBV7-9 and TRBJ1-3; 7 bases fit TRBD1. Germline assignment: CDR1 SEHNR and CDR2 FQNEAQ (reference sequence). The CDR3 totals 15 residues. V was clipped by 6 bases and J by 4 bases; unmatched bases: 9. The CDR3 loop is CASSQQGTLGNTIYF. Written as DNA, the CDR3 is TGTGCCAGCAGTCAACAGGGGACGCTGGGAAACACCATATATTTT.

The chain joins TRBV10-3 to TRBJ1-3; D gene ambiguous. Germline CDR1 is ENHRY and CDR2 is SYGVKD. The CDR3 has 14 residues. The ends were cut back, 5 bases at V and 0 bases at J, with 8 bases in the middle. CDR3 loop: CAISSGLSGNTIYF. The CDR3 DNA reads TGTGCCATCAGTTCCGGACTCTCTGGAAACACCATATATTTT.

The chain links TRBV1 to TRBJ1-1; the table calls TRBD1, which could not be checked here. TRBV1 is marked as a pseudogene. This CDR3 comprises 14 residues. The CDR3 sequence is CTSSQGTGRTEAFF. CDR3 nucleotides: TGCACCAGCAGCCAAGGGACAGGACGCACTGAAGCTTTCTTT.

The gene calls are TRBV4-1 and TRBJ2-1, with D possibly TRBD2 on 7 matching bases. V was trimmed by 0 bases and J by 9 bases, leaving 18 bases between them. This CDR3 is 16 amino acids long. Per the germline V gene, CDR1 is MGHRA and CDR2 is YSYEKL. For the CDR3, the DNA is TGCGCCAGCAGCCAAGATCTGAGGGGGGGCCTCAGTGAGCAGTTCTTC. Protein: CASSQDLRGGLSEQFF.

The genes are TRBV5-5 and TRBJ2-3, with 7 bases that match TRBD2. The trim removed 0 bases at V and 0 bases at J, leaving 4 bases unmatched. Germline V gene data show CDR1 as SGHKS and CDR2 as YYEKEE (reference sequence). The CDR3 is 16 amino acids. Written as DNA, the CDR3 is TGTGCCAGCAGCTTGGAGCGGGGTACTAGCACAGATACGCAGTATTTT. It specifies CASSLERGTSTDTQYF.

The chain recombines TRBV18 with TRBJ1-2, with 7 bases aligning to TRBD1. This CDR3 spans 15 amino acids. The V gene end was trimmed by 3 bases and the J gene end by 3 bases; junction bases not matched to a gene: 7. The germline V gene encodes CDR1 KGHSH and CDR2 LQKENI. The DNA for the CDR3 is TGTGCCAGCTCACCTAGGACAGGACGAGACTATGGCTACACCTTC. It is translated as CASSPRTGRDYGYTF.

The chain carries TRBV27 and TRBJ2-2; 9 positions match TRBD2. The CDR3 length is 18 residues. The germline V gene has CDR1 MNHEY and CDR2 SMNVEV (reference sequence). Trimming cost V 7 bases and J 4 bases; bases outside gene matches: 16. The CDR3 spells CASTKGKAGGPITGELFF. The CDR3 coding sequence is TGTGCCAGCACCAAAGGGAAGGCGGGAGGGCCCATCACCGGGGAGCTGTTTTTT.

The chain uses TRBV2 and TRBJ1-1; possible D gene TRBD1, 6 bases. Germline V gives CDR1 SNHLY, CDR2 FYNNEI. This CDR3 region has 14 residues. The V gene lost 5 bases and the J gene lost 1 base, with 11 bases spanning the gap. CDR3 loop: CASSLLTGNTEAFF. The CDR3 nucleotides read TGTGCCAGCAGTCTTTTGACAGGGAACACTGAAGCTTTCTTT.

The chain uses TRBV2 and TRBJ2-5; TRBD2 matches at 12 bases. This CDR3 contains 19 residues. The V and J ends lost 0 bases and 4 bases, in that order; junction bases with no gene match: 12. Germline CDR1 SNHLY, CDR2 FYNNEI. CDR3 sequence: CASSEAESSGGAYRETQYF. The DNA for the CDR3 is TGTGCCAGCAGTGAAGCCGAGTCTAGCGGGGGGGCTTATCGAGAGACCCAGTACTTC.

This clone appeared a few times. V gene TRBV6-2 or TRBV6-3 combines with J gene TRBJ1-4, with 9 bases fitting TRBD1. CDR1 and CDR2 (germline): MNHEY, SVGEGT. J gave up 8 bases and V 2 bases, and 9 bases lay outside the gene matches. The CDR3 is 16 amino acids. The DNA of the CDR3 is TGTGCCAGCAGTTACGGGACAGGGTATTCTCAGGAAAAACTGTTTTTT. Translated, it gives CASSYGTGYSQEKLFF.

CDR3 in DNA: TGTGCCAGCAGTGTTGGGACAAGGCTAGTCGACACCGGGGAGCTGTTTTTT. It encodes CASSVGTRLVDTGELFF. The gene calls are TRBV25-1 and TRBJ2-2, with D possibly matching TRBD1 (6 bases). CDR1 and CDR2 (germline): MGHDK, SYGVNS. The ends were cut back, 4 bases at V and 3 bases at J, with 18 bases in the middle. The CDR3 has 17 amino acids.

The CDR3 DNA sequence: TGTGCCAGCGTCGGCCGGAGAGGAGAGAACACTGAAGCTTTCTTT. It translates to CASVGRRGENTEAFF. V and J are TRBV6-5 and TRBJ1-1; the D is unclear. Germline V gives CDR1 MNHEY, CDR2 SVGAGI. The V end was cut by 8 bases, the J end by 1 base, with 17 bases between. CDR3 length equals 15 residues.

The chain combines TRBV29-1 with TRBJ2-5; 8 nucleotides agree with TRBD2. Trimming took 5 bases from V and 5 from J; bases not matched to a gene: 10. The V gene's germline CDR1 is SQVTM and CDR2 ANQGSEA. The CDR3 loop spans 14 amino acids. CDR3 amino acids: CSVPRGGALETQYF. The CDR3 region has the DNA TGCAGCGTTCCCCGGGGGGGAGCGCTCGAGACCCAGTACTTC.

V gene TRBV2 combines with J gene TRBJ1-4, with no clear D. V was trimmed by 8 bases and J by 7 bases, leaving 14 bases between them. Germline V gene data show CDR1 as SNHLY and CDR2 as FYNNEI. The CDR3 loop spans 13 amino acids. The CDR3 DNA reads TGTGCCAGCTGGCGGGGATACGGTGAAAAACTGTTTTTT. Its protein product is CASWRGYGEKLFF. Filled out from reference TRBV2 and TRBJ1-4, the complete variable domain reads EPEVTQTPSHQVTQMGQEVILRCVPISNHLYFYWYRQILGQKVEFLVSFYNNEISEKSEIFDDQFSVERPDGSNFTLKIRSTKLEDSAMYFCASWRGYGEKLFFGSGTQLSVL.

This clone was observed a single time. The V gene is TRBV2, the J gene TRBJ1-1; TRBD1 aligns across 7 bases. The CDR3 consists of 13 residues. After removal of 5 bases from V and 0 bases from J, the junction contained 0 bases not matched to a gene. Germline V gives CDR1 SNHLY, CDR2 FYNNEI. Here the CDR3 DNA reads TGTGCCAGCAGTACAGGGGTGAACACTGAAGCTTTCTTT. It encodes CASSTGVNTEAFF.

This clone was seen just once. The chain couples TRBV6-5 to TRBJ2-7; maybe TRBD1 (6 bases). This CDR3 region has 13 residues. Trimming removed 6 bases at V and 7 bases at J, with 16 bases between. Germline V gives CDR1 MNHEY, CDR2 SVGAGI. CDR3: CASRTVARGEQYF. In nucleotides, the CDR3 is TGTGCCAGCAGGACAGTCGCGAGGGGGGAGCAGTACTTC.

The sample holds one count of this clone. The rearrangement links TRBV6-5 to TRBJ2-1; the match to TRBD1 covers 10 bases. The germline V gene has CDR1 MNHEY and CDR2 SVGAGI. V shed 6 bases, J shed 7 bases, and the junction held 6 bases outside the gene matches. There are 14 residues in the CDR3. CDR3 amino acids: CASRPGQGWNEQFF. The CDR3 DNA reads TGTGCCAGCAGGCCGGGACAGGGGTGGAATGAGCAGTTCTTC.

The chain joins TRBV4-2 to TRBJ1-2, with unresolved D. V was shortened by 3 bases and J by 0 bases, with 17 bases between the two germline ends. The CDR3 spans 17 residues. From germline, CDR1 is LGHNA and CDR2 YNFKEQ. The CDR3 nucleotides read TGTGCCAGCAGCCACGACCTAGGCCTCGAGGCTAACTATGGCTACACCTTC. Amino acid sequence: CASSHDLGLEANYGYTF.